The TCR beta chain under discussion was sequenced for a study of blood T cell repertoires in COVID-19. In the study overall: Italy, Spain and the United States were the sources of the convalescent and acute COVID-19 samples. The analysed material was cDNA or gDNA that came from T cells, B-cell-depleted T cells, or PBMCs.

The sample holds one count of this clone. Trimming took off 3 bases at V and 6 bases at J, with 20 bases between the two ends. Germline CDR1 is MGHRA and CDR2 is YSYEKL. CDR3 length: 16 amino acids. Assay: immunoSEQ multiplex PCR; the TCRdb copy retains only in-frame clones and omits some. The sample has about 130,000 clones, over 70% seen once. The sample was peripheral blood. The TCR originated in a man between 45 and 60 years old with active COVID-19. This chain joins TRBV4-1 and TRBJ1-1; D unresolved. The CDR3 reads CASSHTGRREGAEAFF. The CDR3 region has the DNA TGCGCCAGCAGCCATACCGGCCGGAGGGAAGGCGCTGAAGCTTTCTTT.